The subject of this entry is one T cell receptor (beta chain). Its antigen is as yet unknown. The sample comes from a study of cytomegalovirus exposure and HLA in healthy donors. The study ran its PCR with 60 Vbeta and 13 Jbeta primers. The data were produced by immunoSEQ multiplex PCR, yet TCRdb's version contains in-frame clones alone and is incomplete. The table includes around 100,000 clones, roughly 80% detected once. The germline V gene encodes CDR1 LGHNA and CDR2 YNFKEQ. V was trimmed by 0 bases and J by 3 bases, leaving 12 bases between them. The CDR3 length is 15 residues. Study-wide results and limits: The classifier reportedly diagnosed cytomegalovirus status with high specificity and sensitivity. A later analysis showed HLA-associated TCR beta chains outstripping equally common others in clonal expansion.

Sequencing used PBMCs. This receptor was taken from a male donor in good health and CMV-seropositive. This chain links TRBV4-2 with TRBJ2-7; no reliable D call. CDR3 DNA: TGTGCCAGCAGCCAAGATATCGGTAACTTCTACGAGCAGTACTTC. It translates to CASSQDIGNFYEQYF.